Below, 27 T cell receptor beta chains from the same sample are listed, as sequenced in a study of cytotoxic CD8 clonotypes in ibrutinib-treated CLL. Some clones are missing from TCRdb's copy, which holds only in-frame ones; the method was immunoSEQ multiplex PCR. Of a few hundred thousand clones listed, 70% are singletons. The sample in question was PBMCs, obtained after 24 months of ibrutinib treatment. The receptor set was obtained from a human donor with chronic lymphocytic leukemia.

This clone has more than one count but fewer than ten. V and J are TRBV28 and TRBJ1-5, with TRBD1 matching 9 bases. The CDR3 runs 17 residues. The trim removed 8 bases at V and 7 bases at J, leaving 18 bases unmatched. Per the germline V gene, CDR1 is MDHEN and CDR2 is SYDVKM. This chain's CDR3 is CASVPGTGRVESQPQHF. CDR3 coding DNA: TGTGCCAGCGTTCCCGGGACAGGGCGGGTTGAGAGCCAGCCCCAGCATTTT.

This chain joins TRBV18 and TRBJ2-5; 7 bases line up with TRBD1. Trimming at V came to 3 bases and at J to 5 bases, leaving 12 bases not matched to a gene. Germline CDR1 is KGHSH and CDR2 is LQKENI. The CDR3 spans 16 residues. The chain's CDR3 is CASSPAKGALGETQYF. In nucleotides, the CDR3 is TGTGCCAGCTCACCCGCCAAGGGGGCACTGGGGGAGACCCAGTACTTC.

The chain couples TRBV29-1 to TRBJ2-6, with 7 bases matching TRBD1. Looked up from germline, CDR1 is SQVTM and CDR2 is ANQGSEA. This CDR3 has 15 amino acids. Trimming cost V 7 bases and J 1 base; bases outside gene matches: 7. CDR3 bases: TGCAGCGCATATACGGGACAGTCTGGGGCCAACGTCCTGACTTTC. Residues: CSAYTGQSGANVLTF. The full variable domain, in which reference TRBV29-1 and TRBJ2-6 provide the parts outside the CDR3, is SAVISQKPSRDICQRGTSLTIQCQVDSQVTMMFWYRQQPGQSLTLIATANQGSEATYESGFVIDKFPISRPNLTFSTLTVSNMSPEDSSIYLCSAYTGQSGANVLTFGAGSRLTVL.

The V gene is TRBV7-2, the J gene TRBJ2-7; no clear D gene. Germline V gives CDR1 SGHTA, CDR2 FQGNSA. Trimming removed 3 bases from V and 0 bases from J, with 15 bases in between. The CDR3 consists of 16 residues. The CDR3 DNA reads TGTGCCAGCAGCTTCCAATCTGGCGTTAGCTCCTACGAGCAGTACTTC. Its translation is CASSFQSGVSSYEQYF.

In DNA, the CDR3 is TGTGCCAGCAGCCCCGCCGCTGCTGGCTCCTACAATGAGCAGTTCTTC. Amino acids: CASSPAAAGSYNEQFF. This chain links TRBV28 with TRBJ2-1; D is undetermined. Germline V gene lookup returns CDR1 MDHEN and CDR2 SYDVKM. Between the trimmed V and J ends, which lost 6 bases and 0 bases, there was a span of 15 bases. CDR3 length: 16 residues.

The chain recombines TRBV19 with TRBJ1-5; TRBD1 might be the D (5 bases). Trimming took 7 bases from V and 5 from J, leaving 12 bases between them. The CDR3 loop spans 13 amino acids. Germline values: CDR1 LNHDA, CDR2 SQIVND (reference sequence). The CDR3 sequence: CASTEGDYQPQHF. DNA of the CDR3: TGTGCCAGTACTGAAGGGGATTATCAGCCCCAGCATTTT.

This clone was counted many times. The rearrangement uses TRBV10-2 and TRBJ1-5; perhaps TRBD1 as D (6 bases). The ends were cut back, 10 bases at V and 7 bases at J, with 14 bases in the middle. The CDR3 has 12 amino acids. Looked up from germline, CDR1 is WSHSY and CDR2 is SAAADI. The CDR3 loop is CATQTGGQPQHF. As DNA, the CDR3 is TGCGCCACACAGACAGGAGGACAGCCCCAGCATTTT.

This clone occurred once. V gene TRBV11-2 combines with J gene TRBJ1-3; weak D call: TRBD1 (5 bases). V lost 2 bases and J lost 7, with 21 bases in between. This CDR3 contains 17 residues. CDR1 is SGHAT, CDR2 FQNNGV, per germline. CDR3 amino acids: CASSLRGTSSPWNTIYF. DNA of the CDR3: TGTGCCAGCAGCTTACGGGGGACCTCCTCTCCTTGGAACACCATATATTTT. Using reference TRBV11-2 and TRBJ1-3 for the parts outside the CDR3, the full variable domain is EAGVAQSPRYKIIEKRQSVAFWCNPISGHATLYWYQQILGQGPKLLIQFQNNGVVDDSQLPKDRFSAERLKGVDSTLKIQPAKLEDSAVYLCASSLRGTSSPWNTIYFGEGSWLTVV.

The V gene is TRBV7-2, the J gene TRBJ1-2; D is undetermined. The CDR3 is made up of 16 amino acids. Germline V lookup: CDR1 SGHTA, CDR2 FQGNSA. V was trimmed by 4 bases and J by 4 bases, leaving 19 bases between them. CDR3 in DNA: TGTGCCAGCAGCTCAGCCGGAGGGTCCTTAGTCTATGGCTACACCTTC. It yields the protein CASSSAGGSLVYGYTF.

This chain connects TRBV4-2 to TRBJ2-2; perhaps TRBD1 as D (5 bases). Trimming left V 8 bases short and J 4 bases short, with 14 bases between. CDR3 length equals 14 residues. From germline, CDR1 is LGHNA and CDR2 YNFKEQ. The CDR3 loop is CASGTRVATGELFF. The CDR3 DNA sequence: TGTGCCAGCGGCACCAGGGTGGCCACCGGGGAGCTGTTTTTT.

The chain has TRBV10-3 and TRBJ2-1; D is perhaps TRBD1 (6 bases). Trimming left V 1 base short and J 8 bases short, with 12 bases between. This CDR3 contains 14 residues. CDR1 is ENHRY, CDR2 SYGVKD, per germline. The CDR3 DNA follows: TGTGCCATCAGTGAGTGGTCAGGGGACGATGAGCAGTTCTTC. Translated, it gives CAISEWSGDDEQFF.

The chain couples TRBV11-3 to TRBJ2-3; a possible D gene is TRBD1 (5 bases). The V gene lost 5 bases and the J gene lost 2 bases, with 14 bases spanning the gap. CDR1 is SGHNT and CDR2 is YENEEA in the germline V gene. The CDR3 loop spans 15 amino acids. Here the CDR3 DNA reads TGTGCCAGCAGCCCCTCAGGCAGGGCCACAGATACGCAGTATTTT. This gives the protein CASSPSGRATDTQYF.

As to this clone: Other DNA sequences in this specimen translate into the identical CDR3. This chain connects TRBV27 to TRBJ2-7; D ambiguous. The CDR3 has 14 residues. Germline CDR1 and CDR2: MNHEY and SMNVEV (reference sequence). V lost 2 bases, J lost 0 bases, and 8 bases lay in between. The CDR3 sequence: CASSLRLTSYEQYF. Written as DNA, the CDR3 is TGTGCCAGCAGTTTACGTCTCACCTCCTACGAGCAGTACTTC.

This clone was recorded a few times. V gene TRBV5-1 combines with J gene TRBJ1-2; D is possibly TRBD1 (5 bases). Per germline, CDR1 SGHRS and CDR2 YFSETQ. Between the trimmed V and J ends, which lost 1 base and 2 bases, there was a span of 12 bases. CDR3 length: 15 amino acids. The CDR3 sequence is CASSLNGRDNYGYTF. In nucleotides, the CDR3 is TGCGCCAGCAGCTTGAATGGCAGGGACAACTATGGCTACACCTTC.

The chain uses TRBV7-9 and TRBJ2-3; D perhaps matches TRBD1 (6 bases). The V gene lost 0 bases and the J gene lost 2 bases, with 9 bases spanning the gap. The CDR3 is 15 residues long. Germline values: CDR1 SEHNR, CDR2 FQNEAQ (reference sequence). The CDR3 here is CASSLAQGFTDTQYF. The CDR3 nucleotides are TGTGCCAGCAGCTTAGCACAGGGATTCACAGATACGCAGTATTTT.

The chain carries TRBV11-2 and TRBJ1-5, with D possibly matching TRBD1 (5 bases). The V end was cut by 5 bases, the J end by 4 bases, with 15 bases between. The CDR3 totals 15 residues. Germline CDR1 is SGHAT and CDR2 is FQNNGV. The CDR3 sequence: CASSLGTLENQPQHF. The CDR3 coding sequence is TGTGCCAGCAGCCTAGGGACCCTGGAGAATCAGCCCCAGCATTTT. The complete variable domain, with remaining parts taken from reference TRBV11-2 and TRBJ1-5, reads EAGVAQSPRYKIIEKRQSVAFWCNPISGHATLYWYQQILGQGPKLLIQFQNNGVVDDSQLPKDRFSAERLKGVDSTLKIQPAKLEDSAVYLCASSLGTLENQPQHFGDGTRLSIL.

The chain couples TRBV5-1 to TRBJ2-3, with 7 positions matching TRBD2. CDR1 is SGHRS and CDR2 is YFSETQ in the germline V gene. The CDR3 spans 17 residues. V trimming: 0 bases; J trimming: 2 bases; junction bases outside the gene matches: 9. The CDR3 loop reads CASSLGLSSGYTDTQYF. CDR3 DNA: TGCGCCAGCAGCTTGGGCCTTTCTAGCGGATACACAGATACGCAGTATTTT.

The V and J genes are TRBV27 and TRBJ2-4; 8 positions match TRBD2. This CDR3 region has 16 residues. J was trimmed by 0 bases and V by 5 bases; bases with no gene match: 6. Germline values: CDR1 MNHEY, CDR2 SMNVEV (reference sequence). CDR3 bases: TGTGCCAGCAGTGATAGCGGGAAACTAGCCAAAAACATTCAGTACTTC. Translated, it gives CASSDSGKLAKNIQYF.

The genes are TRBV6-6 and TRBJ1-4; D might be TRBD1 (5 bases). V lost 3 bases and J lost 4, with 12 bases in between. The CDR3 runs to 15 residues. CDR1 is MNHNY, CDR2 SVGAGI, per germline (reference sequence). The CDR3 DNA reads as TGTGCCAGCAGTTATTGGGGCGGAGATAATGAAAAACTGTTTTTT. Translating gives CASSYWGGDNEKLFF.

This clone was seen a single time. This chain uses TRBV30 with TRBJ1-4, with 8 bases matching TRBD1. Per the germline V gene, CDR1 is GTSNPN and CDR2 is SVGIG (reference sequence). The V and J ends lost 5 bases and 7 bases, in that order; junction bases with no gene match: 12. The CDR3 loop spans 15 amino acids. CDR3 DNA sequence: TGTGCCTGGTCTGTCCGTGGGACAGGCGTTGAAAAACTGTTTTTT. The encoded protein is CAWSVRGTGVEKLFF.

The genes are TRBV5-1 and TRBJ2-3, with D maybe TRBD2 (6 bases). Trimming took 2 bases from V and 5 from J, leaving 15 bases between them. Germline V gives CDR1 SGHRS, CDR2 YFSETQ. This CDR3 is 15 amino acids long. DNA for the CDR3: TGCGCCAGCAGCTTAAAAGGAGTGGGGGGAGATACGCAGTATTTT. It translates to CASSLKGVGGDTQYF.

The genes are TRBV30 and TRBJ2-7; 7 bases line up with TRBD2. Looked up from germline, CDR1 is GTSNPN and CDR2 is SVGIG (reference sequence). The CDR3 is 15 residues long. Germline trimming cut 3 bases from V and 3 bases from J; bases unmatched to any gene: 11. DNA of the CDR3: TGTGCCTGGAGGGAAGGGACTACAGGAATCTACGAGCAGTACTTC. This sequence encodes CAWREGTTGIYEQYF.

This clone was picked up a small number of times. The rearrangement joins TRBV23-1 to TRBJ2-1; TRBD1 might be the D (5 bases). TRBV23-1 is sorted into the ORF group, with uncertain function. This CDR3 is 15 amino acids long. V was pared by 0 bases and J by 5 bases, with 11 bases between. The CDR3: CASSQSQGGNNEQFF. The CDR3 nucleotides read TGCGCCAGCAGTCAATCGCAGGGTGGTAACAATGAGCAGTTCTTC.

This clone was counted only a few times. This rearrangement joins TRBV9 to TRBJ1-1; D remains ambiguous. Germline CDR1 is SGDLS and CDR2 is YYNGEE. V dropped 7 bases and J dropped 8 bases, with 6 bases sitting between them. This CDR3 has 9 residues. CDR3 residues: CASEIEAFF. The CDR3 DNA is TGTGCCAGCGAAATCGAAGCTTTCTTT.

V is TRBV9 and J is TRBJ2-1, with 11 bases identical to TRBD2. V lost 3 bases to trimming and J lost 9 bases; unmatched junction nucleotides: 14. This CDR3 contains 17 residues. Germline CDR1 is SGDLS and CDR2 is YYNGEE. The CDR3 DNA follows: TGTGCCAGCAGCGCCTTGAATAGCGGGAGGGCGCATGGTGAGCAGTTCTTC. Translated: CASSALNSGRAHGEQFF.

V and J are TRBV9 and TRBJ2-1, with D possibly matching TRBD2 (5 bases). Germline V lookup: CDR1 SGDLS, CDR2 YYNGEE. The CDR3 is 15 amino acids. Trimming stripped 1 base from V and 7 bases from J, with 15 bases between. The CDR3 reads CASSVYEGDGNEQFF. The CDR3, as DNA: TGTGCCAGCAGCGTATACGAGGGAGACGGGAATGAGCAGTTCTTC.

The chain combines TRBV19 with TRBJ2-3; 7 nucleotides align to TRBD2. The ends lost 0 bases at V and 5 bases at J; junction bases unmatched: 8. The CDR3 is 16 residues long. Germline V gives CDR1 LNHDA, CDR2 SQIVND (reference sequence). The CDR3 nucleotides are TGTGCCAGTAGTATAGAGGGCGGGAGAAGGGGAGATACGCAGTATTTT. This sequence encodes CASSIEGGRRGDTQYF.